This T cell receptor (beta chain) appears in the sequencing data of a study of identical twins. General study results and limits: Within twin pairs, the out-of-frame alpha sequences they shared showed excess low generation probability. The abundant beta clonotypes from cord blood had fewer insertions, and memory repertoires had none of this.

It was template switching that added a universal primer site, and there were unique molecular identifiers on the cDNA. MiXCR, run by TCRdb on the 5' RACE reads, gives a single entry per CDR3 protein. The sample contains 1.5 million to 2 million distinct CDR3 sequences, 25% to 35% of which appear only once. In this sample, this clonotype turned up a few times. Its specificity is not known. Each donor (without exception) was a healthy Caucasian. Germline lookup yields CDR1 SGHDT and CDR2 YYEEEE. This CDR3 region has 16 residues. Between the trimmed V and J ends, which lost 2 bases and 3 bases, there was a span of 18 bases.

The sample was cord blood. The TCR sequence derives from a newborn girl in good health. V gene TRBV5-6 combines with J gene TRBJ2-7; the D gene is possibly TRBD1 (6 bases). CDR3 amino acids: CASSFFSDRGGYEQYF. DNA of the CDR3: TGTGCCAGCAGCTTTTTTTCGGATAGAGGGGGCTACGAGCAGTACTTC.